This note documents a single TCR beta chain sequence. Alongside a J-beta primer mix, a sample-barcoded 5' primer served in a second PCR lasting roughly 7 to 11 cycles. TCRdb ran MiXCR on the 5' RACE reads and lists one entry per CDR3 protein. This sample carries roughly 550,000 distinct CDR3 sequences, 24% of them seen once, and the ten largest clones take 8.5% to 9.5%. Germline V gene lookup returns CDR1 SNHLY and CDR2 FYNNEI. Germline trimming cut 6 bases from V and 0 bases from J; bases unmatched to any gene: 4. The CDR3 is 15 residues long. This record comes from a study of blood T cells in healthy people across ages. These data were also filed under a second study, of T cells of mothers and their children. As reported in that work: Mothers gave over 10 million TCR beta CDR3 reads each, and children some 3 million each.

V is TRBV2 and J is TRBJ2-2; TRBD2 aligns across 7 bases. This receptor was taken from a boy younger than 18 in good health. Sequencing was done on a sample of blood. The CDR3: CASRASGANTGELFF. DNA of the CDR3: TGTGCCAGCAGGGCTAGCGGAGCGAACACCGGGGAGCTGTTTTTT.